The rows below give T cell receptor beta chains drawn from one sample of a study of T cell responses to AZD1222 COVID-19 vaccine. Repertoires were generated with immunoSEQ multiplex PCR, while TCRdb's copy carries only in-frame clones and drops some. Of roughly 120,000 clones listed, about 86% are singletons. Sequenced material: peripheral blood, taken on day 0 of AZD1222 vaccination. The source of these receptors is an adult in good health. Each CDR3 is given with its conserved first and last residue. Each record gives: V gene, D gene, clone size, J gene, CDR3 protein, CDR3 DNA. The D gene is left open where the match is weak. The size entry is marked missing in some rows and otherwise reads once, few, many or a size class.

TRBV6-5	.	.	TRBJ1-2	CASSPDRNYGYTF	TGTGCCAGCAGTCCCGACAGGAACTATGGCTACACCTTC
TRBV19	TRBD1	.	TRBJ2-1	CASSIDRVWDEQFF	TGTGCCAGTAGTATCGACAGGGTATGGGATGAGCAGTTCTTC
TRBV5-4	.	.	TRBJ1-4	CASSPDWGGNEKLFF	TGTGCCAGCAGCCCGGACTGGGGAGGCAATGAAAAACTGTTTTTT
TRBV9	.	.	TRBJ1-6	CASSRDQSSYNSPLHF	TGTGCCAGCAGCCGAGACCAAAGCTCCTATAATTCACCCCTCCACTTT
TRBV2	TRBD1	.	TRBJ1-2	CASSDASRGDGYTF	TGTGCCAGCAGTGATGCCTCCAGGGGGGATGGCTACACCTTC
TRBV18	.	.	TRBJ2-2	CASSPPDRLTGGELFF	TGTGCCAGCTCACCACCGGACAGATTAACTGGTGGGGAGCTGTTTTTT
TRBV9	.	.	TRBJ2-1	CASSVVGSPYNEQFF	TGTGCCAGCAGCGTAGTAGGGTCGCCCTACAATGAGCAGTTCTTC
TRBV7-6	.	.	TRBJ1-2	CASSLLGGHGDYGYTF	TGTGCCAGCAGCTTACTCGGGGGGCATGGGGACTATGGCTACACCTTC
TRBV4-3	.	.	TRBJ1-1	CASSRAYSANTEAFF	TGCGCCAGCAGCCGAGCCTACAGCGCCAACACTGAAGCTTTCTTT
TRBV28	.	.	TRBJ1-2	CASSLTLGQGYGYTF	TGTGCCAGCAGTTTAACTCTCGGGCAGGGCTATGGCTACACCTTC
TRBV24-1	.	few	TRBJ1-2	CATSDNRVEGYTF	TGTGCCACCAGTGATAACAGGGTTGAGGGCTACACCTTC
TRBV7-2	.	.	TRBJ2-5	CASSPRGVKETQYF	TGTGCCAGCAGCCCACGCGGGGTTAAAGAGACCCAGTACTTC
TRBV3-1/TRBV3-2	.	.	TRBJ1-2	CASSARGWAWGYTF	TGTGCCAGCAGCGCCAGGGGATGGGCCTGGGGCTACACCTTC
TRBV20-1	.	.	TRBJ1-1	CSASRSTEAFF	TGCAGTGCTAGTAGGAGCACTGAAGCTTTCTTT
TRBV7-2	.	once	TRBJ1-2	CASSLYRALYGYTF	TGTGCCAGCAGCTTATATCGCGCCCTCTATGGCTACACCTTC
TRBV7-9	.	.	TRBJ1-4	CASSPREGIAGLFF	TGTGCCAGCAGCCCCAGAGAGGGGATCGCGGGACTGTTTTTT
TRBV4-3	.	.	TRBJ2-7	CASSQDPALRREQYF	TGCGCCAGCAGCCAAGATCCAGCCTTACGAAGAGAGCAGTACTTC
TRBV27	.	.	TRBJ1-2	CASSLVGGAAEIYGYTF	TGTGCCAGCAGTTTGGTGGGTGGAGCCGCCGAAATCTATGGCTACACCTTC
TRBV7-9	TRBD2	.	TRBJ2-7	CASRTSGASYEQYF	TGTGCCAGCAGGACTAGCGGGGCTTCCTACGAGCAGTACTTC
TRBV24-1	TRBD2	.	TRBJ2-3	CATSGREDTQYF	TGTGCCACTAGCGGGAGGGAAGATACGCAGTATTTT
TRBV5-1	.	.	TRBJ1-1	CASSSGPGEAEAFF	TGCGCCAGCAGCTCGGGCCCAGGGGAGGCTGAAGCTTTCTTT
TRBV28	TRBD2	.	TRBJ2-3	CASRGTSGLTDTQYF	TGTGCCAGCAGGGGGACTAGCGGGTTGACAGATACGCAGTATTTT
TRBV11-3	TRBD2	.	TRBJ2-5	CASSLGGVRSQETQYF	TGTGCCAGCAGCTTGGGGGGGGTGAGGTCGCAAGAGACCCAGTACTTC
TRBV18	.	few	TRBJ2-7	CASSPPRGATYEQYF	TGTGCCAGCTCACCACCTCGCGGAGCAACCTACGAGCAGTACTTC
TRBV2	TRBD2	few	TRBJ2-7	CASRVAGAYEQYF	TGTGCCAGCAGAGTAGCGGGGGCCTACGAGCAGTACTTC
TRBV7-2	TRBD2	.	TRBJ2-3	CASSLTYSGGGGTDTQYF	TGTGCCAGCAGCTTAACGTATTCGGGTGGGGGGGGCACAGATACGCAGTATTTT
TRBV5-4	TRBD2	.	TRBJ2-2	CASSLAGLAGTGELFF	TGTGCCAGCAGCTTGGCAGGACTAGCCGGCACCGGGGAGCTGTTTTTT
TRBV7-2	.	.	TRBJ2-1	CASSLAGAKGWFF	TGTGCCAGCAGCTTAGCTGGGGCTAAAGGGTGGTTCTTC
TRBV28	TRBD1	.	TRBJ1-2	CASSVSLGQSSYGYTF	TGTGCCAGCAGTGTGTCCCTGGGACAGAGCAGTTATGGCTACACCTTC
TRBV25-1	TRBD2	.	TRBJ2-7	CASSDRAGIYEQYF	TGTGCCAGCAGTGATCGAGCGGGAATCTACGAGCAGTACTTC
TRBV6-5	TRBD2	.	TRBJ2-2	CASMPGTSRSGELFF	TGTGCCAGCATGCCCGGGACTAGCCGAAGCGGGGAGCTGTTTTTT
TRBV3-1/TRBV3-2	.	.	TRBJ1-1	CASSRLGSLGNTEAFF	TGTGCCAGCAGCCGCCTGGGTTCACTGGGGAACACTGAAGCTTTCTTT
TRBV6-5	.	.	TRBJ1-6	CASSYAGWADNSPLHF	TGTGCCAGCAGTTATGCAGGGTGGGCCGATAATTCACCCCTCCACTTT
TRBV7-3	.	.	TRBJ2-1	CASSLQGGGVYNEQFF	TGTGCCAGCAGCTTACAGGGGGGAGGCGTCTACAATGAGCAGTTCTTC
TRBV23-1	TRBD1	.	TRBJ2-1	CASSQPGTGIHNEQFF	TGCGCCAGCAGTCAGCCAGGGACAGGGATCCACAATGAGCAGTTCTTC
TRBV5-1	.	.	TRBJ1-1	CASSLLGVNTEAFF	TGCGCCAGCAGCTTGTTGGGGGTGAACACTGAAGCTTTCTTT
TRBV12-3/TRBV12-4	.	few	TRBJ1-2	CASSLLGAGGYTF	TGTGCCAGCAGTTTATTGGGGGCTGGTGGCTACACCTTC
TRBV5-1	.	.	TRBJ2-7	CASSLGGMTVLPYEQYF	TGCGCCAGCAGCTTGGGGGGAATGACGGTACTCCCCTACGAGCAGTACTTC
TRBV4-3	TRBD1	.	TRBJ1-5	CASSQEFRTGGVWQPQHF	TGCGCCAGCAGCCAAGAGTTTAGGACAGGGGGAGTTTGGCAGCCCCAGCATTTT
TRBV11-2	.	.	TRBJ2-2	CASSLGIWTENTGELFF	TGTGCCAGCAGCTTAGGCATTTGGACAGAGAACACCGGGGAGCTGTTTTTT
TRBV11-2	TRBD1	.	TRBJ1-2	CASSLSNRDRESGYTF	TGTGCCAGCAGCTTAAGTAACCGCGACAGGGAAAGTGGCTACACCTTC
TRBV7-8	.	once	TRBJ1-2	CASSLARGVDGYTF	TGTGCCAGCAGCTTAGCGCGAGGGGTAGATGGCTACACCTTC
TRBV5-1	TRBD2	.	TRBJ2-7	CASSLGLTNEQYF	TGCGCCAGCAGCCTGGGACTAACTAACGAGCAGTACTTC
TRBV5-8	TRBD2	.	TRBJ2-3	CASSVYWASGSGTDTQYF	TGTGCCAGCAGCGTATACTGGGCTAGCGGGAGTGGTACAGATACGCAGTATTTT
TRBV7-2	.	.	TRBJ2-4	CASSPSSGAAKNIQYF	TGTGCCAGCAGCCCCTCCTCGGGAGCTGCCAAAAACATTCAGTACTTC
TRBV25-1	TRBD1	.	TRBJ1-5	CASSEHGQGGNQPQHF	TGTGCCAGCAGTGAACATGGACAGGGAGGCAATCAGCCCCAGCATTTT
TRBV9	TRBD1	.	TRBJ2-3	CASSVGLGTGGTDTQYF	TGTGCCAGCAGCGTAGGCCTTGGGACAGGTGGCACAGATACGCAGTATTTT
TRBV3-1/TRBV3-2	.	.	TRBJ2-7	CASSQDNVRYEQYF	TGTGCCAGCAGCCAAGACAATGTCAGGTACGAGCAGTACTTC